The clone carrying this T cell receptor beta chain counts as medium-sized. The antigen remains unidentified. A unique molecular identifier was carried by every single TCR cDNA molecule. TCRdb re-called the 5' RACE reads with MiXCR, one entry per CDR3 protein. This sample has over 4,000 distinct CDR3 sequences, with approximately 7% found just once. The record originates from a study of spatial heterogeneity in lung cancer. Regarding the study as a whole: Tumor mutation count correlated with how many alpha and beta TCRs expanded intratumorally. Coverage of tumor T cells, an estimated figure, was 6% to 7% for alpha and around 12% for beta chains.

The time point: sample taken at primary tumor resection. Material for sequencing was whole RNA from tumor, nontumor lung or frozen PBMC, left unsorted. The V gene's germline CDR1 is SGHNT and CDR2 YENEEA. The CDR3 is 15 residues long. J lost 0 bases, V lost 5 bases, and 5 bases had no gene match. The gene calls are TRBV11-3 and TRBJ2-3, with 7 bases identical to TRBD1. The receptor's source is a male donor with early-stage non-small cell lung cancer. Specimen: lung tumor tissue, collected at surgery. This CDR3 is CASSPRQGSTDTQYF. The DNA for the CDR3 is TGTGCCAGCAGCCCGAGACAGGGTAGCACAGATACGCAGTATTTT.